The 26 T cell receptor beta chains reported below all come from one sample, sequenced in a study of blood T cell repertoires in COVID-19 (dated by TCRdb to 2020 to 2021). Preparation of the library involved the immunoSEQ multiplex PCR assay. Not all clones reach the TCRdb copy of this immuneACCESS table, which keeps in-frame sequences only. Checked studies attribute under half of the gap to unresolved V genes and leave the rest unexplained. In this sample the table shows a few hundred thousand clones, around 88% of which occur a single time. The ten largest clones represent about 1.2% of the sample. The sample was PBMCs or T cells enriched from blood (not recorded which). These receptors originate from a woman aged 40-49 years with acute COVID-19.

This clone was seen only once. The rearrangement links TRBV27 to TRBJ2-7; 7 bases align to TRBD1. The CDR3 sequence is 15 residues long. V trimming: 5 bases; J trimming: 7 bases; junction bases outside the gene matches: 14. The V gene's germline CDR1 is MNHEY and CDR2 SMNVEV (reference sequence). The DNA for the CDR3 is TGTGCCAGCAGTCCCTCCGGGACAGCGCTTGAAGAGCAGTACGTC. Protein sequence: CASSPSGTALEEQYV.

J is TRBJ2-4 and V is TRBV4-3; D gene unclear. Germline-derived CDR1 and CDR2 are LGHNA and YSLEER. The V end was cut by 1 base, the J end by 6 bases, with 13 bases between. This CDR3 region has 15 residues. CDR3 in amino acids: CASSQVYPPGNIQYF. The CDR3 DNA reads as TGCGCCAGCAGCCAAGTGTACCCCCCCGGAAACATTCAGTACTTC.

V gene TRBV10-3 combines with J gene TRBJ2-7; D possibly corresponds to TRBD2 (5 bases). The CDR3 is 14 residues long. Germline lookup yields CDR1 ENHRY and CDR2 SYGVKD. Trimming pared 1 base from V and 3 bases from J, leaving 10 bases between. DNA for the CDR3: TGTGCCATCAGTGAGTTGGCGGAGGACTACGAGCAGTACTTC. Translating gives CAISELAEDYEQYF.

The chain has TRBV24-1 and TRBJ2-3; 7 bases are a match to TRBD1. In germline, CDR1 is KGHDR, CDR2 SFDVKD. There are 16 residues in the CDR3. V was pared by 4 bases and J by 0 bases, with 6 bases of the junction left unmatched. CDR3 coding DNA: TGTGCCACCAGTGAGCCCGGGACAGCCAGCACAGATACGCAGTATTTT. This gives the protein CATSEPGTASTDTQYF.

This chain links TRBV18 with TRBJ1-1; the match to TRBD1 covers 9 bases. CDR3 length: 16 amino acids. V lost 6 bases to trimming and J lost 6 bases; unmatched junction nucleotides: 14. Germline V gene data show CDR1 as KGHSH and CDR2 as LQKENI. The CDR3 nucleotides read TGTGCCAGCTCCCTCCAGGGACAGGGTTCGTCCGCTGAAGCTTTCTTT. It encodes CASSLQGQGSSAEAFF. The variable domain in full, completed from reference TRBV18 and TRBJ1-1, reads NAGVMQNPRHLVRRRGQEARLRCSPMKGHSHVYWYRQLPEEGLKFMVYLQKENIIDESGMPKERFSAEFPKEGPSILRIQQVVRGDSAAYFCASSLQGQGSSAEAFFGQGTRLTVV.

This rearrangement joins TRBV27 to TRBJ1-2; a weak D match, TRBD1 (5 bases). This CDR3 has 13 amino acids. CDR1 and CDR2 from the germline V gene are MNHEY and SMNVEV (reference sequence). Between the trimmed V and J ends, which lost 2 bases and 8 bases, there was a span of 12 bases. CDR3 residues: CASSLRPTEGYTF. As DNA, the CDR3 is TGTGCCAGCAGTTTACGCCCGACAGAAGGCTACACCTTC.

The chain employs TRBV28 and TRBJ2-5, with 9 bases aligning to TRBD1. The V and J ends lost 4 bases and 1 base, in that order; junction bases with no gene match: 10. Germline CDR1 reads MDHEN; CDR2 reads SYDVKM. The CDR3 consists of 17 residues. The CDR3 sequence is CASSSHPGQGVQETQYF. The CDR3 coding sequence is TGTGCCAGCAGTTCACATCCGGGACAGGGTGTCCAAGAGACCCAGTACTTC.

The chain joins TRBV6-5 to TRBJ2-7, with D possibly matching TRBD1 (5 bases). Trimming took off 6 bases at V and 0 bases at J, with 15 bases between the two ends. CDR3 length: 15 residues. Germline CDR1 MNHEY, CDR2 SVGAGI. This chain's CDR3 is CASRRTYRSSYEQYF. CDR3 bases: TGTGCCAGCAGGAGGACCTACAGGAGCTCCTACGAGCAGTACTTC.

The J gene is TRBJ2-1, the V gene TRBV10-1; D may be TRBD1 (6 bases). CDR3 length: 14 residues. Looked up from germline, CDR1 is WNHNN and CDR2 is SYGVQD (reference sequence). The V end lost 0 bases, the J end lost 5 bases, and 8 bases lay between the germline ends. The CDR3 DNA is TGCGCCAGCAGTGAGTCAGGGGGAAACAATGAGCAGTTCTTC. Translated: CASSESGGNNEQFF.

The CDR3 is CASRQGNTGELFF. The CDR3 DNA is TGTGCCAGCCGACAGGGGAACACCGGGGAGCTGTTTTTT. The rearrangement joins TRBV19 to TRBJ2-2, with TRBD1 identical over 7 bases. This CDR3 region has 13 residues. CDR1 is LNHDA and CDR2 is SQIVND in the germline V gene (reference sequence). Germline trimming cut 9 bases from V and 1 base from J; bases unmatched to any gene: 2.

The chain joins TRBV7-9 to TRBJ2-7; 7 bases align to TRBD1. CDR3 length: 14 residues. Germline assignment: CDR1 SEHNR and CDR2 FQNEAQ (reference sequence). The V gene end was trimmed by 1 base and the J gene end by 3 bases; junction bases not matched to a gene: 3. The CDR3 DNA reads as TGTGCCAGCAGCTTAGAGGGACAGAGCTACGAGCAGTACGTC. Translating it yields CASSLEGQSYEQYV.

The rearrangement uses TRBV5-8 and TRBJ2-1; TRBD1 matches at 8 bases. The ends lost 7 bases at V and 5 bases at J; junction bases unmatched: 11. CDR1 and CDR2 from the germline V gene are SGHTS and YDEGEE. The CDR3 loop spans 15 amino acids. The CDR3 nucleotides read TGTGCCAGCTACCCTTGGACAGGGAAAAACAATGAGCAGTTCTTC. Translation: CASYPWTGKNNEQFF.

This chain links TRBV20-1 with TRBJ1-1, with D uncertain. The V end lost 3 bases, the J end lost 1 base, and 6 bases lay between the germline ends. Germline CDR1 DFQATT, CDR2 SNEGSKA (reference sequence). This CDR3 region has 12 residues. Here the CDR3 DNA reads TGCAGTGCTAGTGTCGGGAACACTGAAGCTTTCTTT. Translated: CSASVGNTEAFF.

This rearrangement joins TRBV5-6 to TRBJ1-2; 9 nucleotides match TRBD1. CDR1 SGHDT and CDR2 YYEEEE come from the germline V gene. The V segment lost 0 bases and the J segment 5 bases; nucleotides outside the gene matches: 5. The CDR3 contains 15 residues. CDR3 sequence (DNA): TGTGCCAGCAGCTTGGACGGGACAGGGCCATATGGCTACACCTTC. This gives the protein CASSLDGTGPYGYTF.

The chain recombines TRBV5-6 with TRBJ1-5; 9 bases align to TRBD1. CDR3 size: 16 residues. Germline V gene sequence: CDR1 SGHDT, CDR2 YYEEEE. Trimming took 2 bases from V and 2 from J; bases not matched to a gene: 5. The CDR3 nucleotides read TGTGCCAGCAGCTTTGGGACAGGGTTCGGCAATCAGCCCCAGCATTTT. Translated: CASSFGTGFGNQPQHF.

The chain has TRBV3-1 (or the pseudogene TRBV3-2) and TRBJ1-2, with D unresolved. The germline V gene encodes CDR1 LGHDT and CDR2 YNNKEL (reference sequence). CDR3 length: 13 residues. Trimming shortened V by 1 base and J by 5 bases, and 8 bases separated the two germline ends. The CDR3 is CASSQASAYGYTF. CDR3 bases: TGTGCCAGCAGCCAAGCTTCCGCGTATGGCTACACCTTC.

The genes are TRBV21-1 and TRBJ1-2; whether TRBD1, the table's D call, matches the DNA was not checked. TRBV21-1 counts as a pseudogene. CDR3 length: 16 residues. The CDR3 DNA reads as TGTGCCAGCAGACTACAGAACAGGGTAGAGTACTATGGCTACACCTTC. Protein: CASRLQNRVEYYGYTF.

The V and J genes are TRBV6-5 and TRBJ2-3; a possible D gene is TRBD2 (6 bases). CDR1 and CDR2 from the germline V gene are MNHEY and SVGAGI. CDR3 length: 15 amino acids. Trimming left V 6 bases short and J 2 bases short, with 15 bases between. CDR3 in amino acids: CASSQTSYNTDTQYF. The CDR3 DNA sequence: TGTGCCAGCAGCCAGACTAGTTACAACACAGATACGCAGTATTTT.

This rearrangement joins TRBV29-1 to TRBJ2-4; unclear D gene. The CDR3 consists of 14 residues. Germline V gives CDR1 SQVTM, CDR2 ANQGSEA. V lost 4 bases and J 5 bases, leaving 15 bases between the germline ends. The CDR3 reads CSVVIWATQNIQYF. The CDR3, as DNA: TGCAGCGTTGTTATATGGGCCACCCAAAACATTCAGTACTTC. Together with reference TRBV29-1 and TRBJ2-4, the CDR3 gives the full variable domain: SAVISQKPSRDICQRGTSLTIQCQVDSQVTMMFWYRQQPGQSLTLIATANQGSEATYESGFVIDKFPISRPNLTFSTLTVSNMSPEDSSIYLCSVVIWATQNIQYFGAGTRLSVL.

The rearrangement uses TRBV2 and TRBJ2-7, with 11 bases identical to TRBD1. J gave up 7 bases and V 6 bases, and 8 bases lay outside the gene matches. The length of the CDR3 is 14 residues. The germline gives CDR1 SNHLY, CDR2 FYNNEI. Written as DNA, the CDR3 is TGTGCCAGCAGAAAGGGGACAGGGGGAGGTGAGCAGTACGTC. Protein sequence: CASRKGTGGGEQYV.

V is TRBV24-1 and J is TRBJ1-3, with TRBD1 matching 9 bases. The CDR3 runs 17 residues. The ends lost 2 bases at V and 0 bases at J; junction bases unmatched: 4. Germline-derived CDR1 and CDR2 are KGHDR and SFDVKD. CDR3 coding DNA: TGTGCCACCAGTGATTCGGGACAGGGAGACTCTGGAAACACCATATATTTT. It encodes CATSDSGQGDSGNTIYF.

The V and J genes are TRBV30 and TRBJ1-5; 7 positions agree with TRBD1. Germline CDR1 is GTSNPN and CDR2 is SVGIG (reference sequence). After removal of 2 bases from V and 5 bases from J, the junction contained 6 bases not matched to a gene. CDR3 size: 14 residues. CDR3 sequence reads: CAWSRTGFDQPQHF. CDR3 in DNA: TGTGCCTGGAGTCGGACAGGCTTTGATCAGCCCCAGCATTTT.

This sequence joins TRBV6-2 or TRBV6-3 and TRBJ2-1; 10 positions agree with TRBD2. Trimming took 6 bases from V and 2 from J; bases not matched to a gene: 7. The CDR3 consists of 16 residues. Germline-derived CDR1 and CDR2 are MNHEY and SVGEGT. CDR3 amino acids: CASSPYSGRTYNEQFF. Written as DNA, the CDR3 is TGTGCCAGCAGCCCTTATAGCGGGAGGACCTACAATGAGCAGTTCTTC.

V is TRBV19 and J is TRBJ2-1; D possibly corresponds to TRBD2 (6 bases). With 3 bases removed from V and 4 bases from J, the gap between germline ends came to 13 bases. The CDR3 spans 15 residues. CDR1 and CDR2 from the germline V gene are LNHDA and SQIVND (reference sequence). CDR3 in DNA: TGTGCCAGTAGTATGGGGGGAGGCCTTTACAATGAGCAGTTCTTC. Translated: CASSMGGGLYNEQFF.

As DNA, the CDR3 is TGTGCCAGCAGCTTACAGGGGAACACTGAAGCTTTCTTT. This codes for CASSLQGNTEAFF. This chain links TRBV7-9 with TRBJ1-1; perhaps TRBD1 as D (5 bases). CDR3 length equals 13 residues. V lost 2 bases and J 1 base, leaving 5 bases between the germline ends. Germline V gene data show CDR1 as SEHNR and CDR2 as FQNEAQ (reference sequence).

In the case of this clone: At one of its ends the junction is not consistent with the germline gene, which may arise from a read error. The CDR3 spells CASSLVVGQELGTQYF. CDR3 DNA sequence: TGTGCTAGCAGCTTAGTAGTAGGTCAGGAACTTGGGACCCAGTACTTC. The V and J genes are TRBV7-7 and TRBJ2-5; no firm D call. Germline V CDR1 and CDR2: SSHAT, FNYEAQ (reference sequence). The CDR3 sequence is 16 residues long.